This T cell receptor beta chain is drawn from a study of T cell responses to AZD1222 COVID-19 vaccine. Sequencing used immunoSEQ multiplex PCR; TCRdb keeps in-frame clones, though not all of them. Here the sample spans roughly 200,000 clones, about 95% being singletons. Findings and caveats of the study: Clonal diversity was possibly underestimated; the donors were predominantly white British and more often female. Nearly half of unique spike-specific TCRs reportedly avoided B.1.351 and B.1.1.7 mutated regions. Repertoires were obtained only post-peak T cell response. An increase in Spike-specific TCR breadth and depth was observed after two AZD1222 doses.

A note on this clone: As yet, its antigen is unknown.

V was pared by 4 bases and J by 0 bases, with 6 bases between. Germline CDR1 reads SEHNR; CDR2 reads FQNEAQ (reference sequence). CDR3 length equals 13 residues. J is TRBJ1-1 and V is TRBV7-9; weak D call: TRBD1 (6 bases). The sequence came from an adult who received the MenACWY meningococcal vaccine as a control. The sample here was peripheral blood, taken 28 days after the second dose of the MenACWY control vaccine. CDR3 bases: TGTGCCAGCAGCTGGACAGTGAACACTGAAGCTTTCTTT. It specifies CASSWTVNTEAFF.